Sequencing of this T cell receptor (beta chain) was carried out in a study of T and B cells in COVID-19 patients. From blood, about 250-500 ng of genomic DNA served as TRB template. Study-wide results and limits: Highly clonal in active COVID-19, TRB repertoires exceeded healthy-donor diversity and richness at recovery. CD4+, regulatory T cell, CD8+ and sorted SARS-CoV-2-responsive or tetramer+ T cells were not yet sequenced.

Multiplex PCR with BIOMED2 TRB-A/B primer pools amplified TRB rearrangements. TCRdb reprocessed the multiplex PCR reads with MiXCR, giving one entry per CDR3 protein. The data show 4,800 or so distinct CDR3 sequences, 25% to 30% seen once. V lost 6 bases to trimming and J lost 5 bases, with 14 bases between them. CDR3 length equals 14 residues. Germline V gene lookup returns CDR1 LGHNT and CDR2 FRNRAP. This clonotype was recorded a few times. What it binds is unknown. This TCR came from a human donor with active COVID-19. Material: blood. This chain connects TRBV12-5 to TRBJ2-1, with D perhaps TRBD1 (5 bases). CDR3 sequence: CASGRYLGDNEQFF. The CDR3 nucleotides read TGTGCTAGTGGACGGTATCTAGGGGACAATGAGCAGTTCTTC.